Reported below is one TCR beta chain. Germline values: CDR1 MNHEY, CDR2 SMNVEV (reference sequence). The V gene lost 1 base and the J gene lost 8 bases, with 15 bases spanning the gap. The CDR3 is 16 residues long. The method was immunoSEQ multiplex PCR; TCRdb's version includes in-frame clones alone and lacks a portion of them. The sample consists of about 230,000 clones, roughly 82% of them appearing once. The data belong to a study of control samples from healthy donors and cancer patients. The chain combines TRBV27 with TRBJ1-6; D is unclear. The specimen was PBMCs. The TCR was taken from an older woman with lung cancer. This chain's CDR3 is CASSLWSNADYSPLHF. The DNA of the CDR3 is TGTGCCAGCAGTTTATGGAGTAACGCTGATTATTCACCCCTCCACTTT.